This T cell receptor beta chain derives from a study of T cells in Graves' hyperthyroidism and ophthalmopathy. This clonotype was recorded many times. RNA transcripts provided the source from which TCR beta CDR3 regions were amplified. First-round RT-PCR with HTBI primers amplified the TCR CDR3 region. TCRdb fed the multiplex PCR reads into MiXCR, producing one record per CDR3 protein. This sample has a few hundred thousand distinct CDR3 sequences, with about half found just once. V shed 5 bases, J shed 4 bases, and the junction held 12 bases outside the gene matches. The CDR3 sequence is 16 residues long. The germline V gene has CDR1 SGHAT and CDR2 FQNNGV.

This sequence joins TRBV11-2 and TRBJ2-5, with 8 bases matching TRBD2. The receptor was derived from a woman younger than 30 with Graves' hyperthyroidism. The specimen sequenced was peripheral blood or thyroid tissue (not recorded which). CDR3 amino acids: CASSVPGRASSETQYF. CDR3 DNA sequence: TGTGCCAGCAGCGTACCCGGGAGGGCCTCTTCAGAGACCCAGTACTTC.